Included here is one TCR beta chain sequence, with context. Its antigen remains unknown. The data derive from a study of beta chain features in type 1 diabetes. Study overall: The number of sorted cells examined across all samples was under 130,000,000.

What was sequenced were expressed TCRB transcripts, since all of the isolated RNA had been reverse transcribed. The repertoire was sequenced with immunoSEQ multiplex PCR; TCRdb's copy has only in-frame clones and lacks some. This sample has some 290,000 clones, with roughly an eighth found just once. The germline gives CDR1 MGHDK, CDR2 SYGVNS. V lost 8 bases to trimming and J lost 9 bases, with 10 bases between them. The CDR3 consists of 10 residues. Study-wide points: In the patient group, naive, central memory and Treg TCRB repertoires seemed more alike than in the healthy donor group. For type 1 diabetes patients, VDJ junctions showed fewer insertions and more deletions. TCRB CDR3 length was moderately but significantly reduced in all four CD4+ subsets of Type 1 diabetes patients.

The authors obtained over 95% purity in all sorted populations. The clonotype originates from a man aged 25 to 40 with type 1 diabetes. Sequencing was done on a sample of naive CD4+ T cells from blood. This chain connects TRBV25-1 to TRBJ2-5, with no clear D. CDR3 loop: CASLGPPQYF. As DNA, the CDR3 is TGTGCCAGCTTGGGCCCGCCCCAGTACTTC.